Listed below are T cell receptor beta chains from one sample, sequenced in a study of T cell repertoires in cytomegalovirus infection. TCRdb itself ran the reads through MiXCR, one entry per CDR3 protein. The sample shows about 70,000 distinct CDR3 sequences, roughly 22% of them seen only once. Their specific antigens are unknown. The material was CD8+ T cells from cultured PBMCs, obtained from culture after CMV antigen stimulation. The receptor set was obtained from a human donor in good health (CMV status not recorded). Some clones in this sample may be carry-over from other donors' samples. CDR3s include the opening cysteine and the closing phenylalanine or tryptophan. A D gene is named only where the DNA matches it firmly. Expanded clones are given a class, and other clones once, few, many or no size at all.

TRBJ1-6 | TRBV7-9 | . | few | CASSSRDSGGNSPLHF | TGTGCCAGCAGCTCCCGGGACTCCGGGGGAAATTCACCCCTCCACTTT
TRBJ1-2 | TRBV6-2/TRBV6-3 | . | few | CASSEFGSYTF | TGTGCCAGCAGTGAATTTGGGAGCTACACCTTC
TRBJ1-4 | TRBV2 | . | . | CAVEEEKLFF | TGTGCAGTAGAGGAAGAAAAACTGTTTTTT
TRBJ2-4 | TRBV28 | TRBD1 | . | CASSPVLNIGTDKNIQYF | TGTGCCAGCAGTCCTGTATTAAATATAGGGACAGACAAAAACATTCAGTACTTC
TRBJ2-5 | TRBV28 | TRBD1 | few | CASSLPTGTGTETQYF | TGTGCCAGCAGTTTACCTACCGGGACAGGAACTGAGACCCAGTACTTC
TRBJ1-2 | TRBV6-2/TRBV6-3 | . | once | CASSYSPGAFYGYTF | TGTGCCAGCAGTTACTCGCCGGGGGCGTTCTATGGCTACACCTTC
TRBJ2-5 | TRBV13 | . | . | CASSLGRVETQYF | TGTGCCAGCAGCTTGGGACGGGTAGAGACCCAGTACTTC
TRBJ2-5 | TRBV4-3 | TRBD2 | . | CASSQLTTSETQYF | TGCGCCAGCAGCCAATTGACGACTAGCGAGACCCAGTACTTC
TRBJ1-2 | TRBV30 | . | few | CAWSGDNYGYTF | TGTGCCTGGTCGGGAGATAACTATGGCTACACCTTC
TRBJ2-1 | TRBV7-9 | . | few | CASSLEEDLRRNEQFF | TGTGCCAGCAGCTTAGAAGAGGACCTTCGGAGGAATGAGCAGTTCTTC
TRBJ2-7 | TRBV7-8 | . | . | CASSSGVDEQYF | TGTGCCAGCAGCTCAGGGGTTGACGAGCAGTACTTC
TRBJ2-2 | TRBV12-3/TRBV12-4 | . | few | CASSTWPTEVPNTGELFF | TGTGCCAGCAGTACTTGGCCCACAGAAGTACCGAACACCGGGGAGCTGTTTTTT
TRBJ1-2 | TRBV7-9 | . | . | CASTQGGGLGEGYTF | TGTGCCAGCACCCAGGGTGGGGGGCTTGGAGAAGGCTACACCTTC
TRBJ1-1 | TRBV27 | . | . | CASRFGRRNTEAFF | TGTGCCAGCCGTTTCGGACGAAGGAACACTGAAGCTTTCTTT
TRBJ2-3 | TRBV7-9 | . | few | CASSPMTDTQYF | TGTGCCAGCAGCCCTATGACAGATACGCAGTATTTT
TRBJ2-5 | TRBV6-6 | TRBD1 | . | CASSESRGRMETQYF | TGTGCCAGCAGTGAGTCGAGGGGGCGTATGGAGACCCAGTACTTC
TRBJ2-7 | TRBV7-6 | TRBD2 | . | CASSLPQAGGRDEQYF | TGTGCCAGCAGCCTCCCCCAAGCGGGGGGGCGAGACGAGCAGTACTTC
TRBJ2-7 | TRBV11-2 | . | . | CASSLAPGAFYEQYF | TGTGCCAGCAGCCTCGCTCCCGGGGCCTTCTACGAGCAGTACTTC
TRBJ1-2 | TRBV27 | . | . | CATGRFNYGYTF | TGTGCCACCGGAAGGTTTAACTATGGCTACACCTTC
TRBJ2-7 | TRBV27 | . | few | CASSLAGPYEQYF | TGTGCCAGCAGTTTGGCTGGGCCCTACGAGCAGTACTTC
TRBJ2-5 | TRBV2 | TRBD1 | many | CASQQGQIRYQETQYF | TGTGCCAGCCAACAGGGACAGATACGCTACCAAGAGACCCAGTACTTC
TRBJ1-1 | TRBV2 | . | . | CASFQGTEAFF | TGTGCCAGCTTCCAGGGCACTGAAGCTTTCTTT
TRBJ2-5 | TRBV9 | . | few | CASSREDWQETQYF | TGTGCCAGCAGCAGGGAGGACTGGCAAGAGACCCAGTACTTC
TRBJ2-7 | TRBV12-3/TRBV12-4 | . | many | CASSPLGLTYEQYF | TGTGCCAGCAGTCCACTAGGTTTAACCTACGAGCAGTACTTC
TRBJ1-6 | TRBV7-6 | . | . | CASRAWTDSPLHF | TGTGCCAGCCGAGCCTGGACGGATTCACCCCTCCACTTT
TRBJ2-1 | TRBV7-8 | TRBD1 | few | CASSHGTGGTYNEQFF | TGTGCCAGCAGCCATGGGACAGGGGGCACCTACAATGAGCAGTTCTTC
TRBJ2-2 | TRBV6-1 | TRBD2 | . | CASSRSVLIAGGASTGELFF | TGTGCCAGCAGCCGCAGTGTTTTGATAGCGGGGGGTGCTAGCACCGGGGAGCTGTTTTTT
TRBJ1-5 | TRBV12-3/TRBV12-4 | TRBD1 | . | CASTRRPTPDRGHQPQHF | TGTGCCAGCACCCGCCGCCCCACCCCGGACAGGGGGCACCAGCCCCAGCATTTT
TRBJ1-3 | TRBV4-1 | TRBD1 | . | CASSQDFTPGTASGNTIYF | TGCGCCAGCAGCCAAGATTTCACCCCCGGGACAGCATCTGGAAACACCATATATTTT
TRBJ2-7 | TRBV2 | . | . | CASSPGAYYEQYF | TGTGCCAGCAGTCCGGGGGCCTACTACGAGCAGTACTTC
TRBJ1-2 | TRBV12-3/TRBV12-4 | TRBD1 | few | CASSPPTGDYGYTF | TGTGCCAGCAGTCCTCCTACAGGGGACTATGGCTACACCTTC
TRBJ1-2 | TRBV27 | . | . | CASSLGRGLLGYTF | TGTGCCAGCAGTTTAGGCAGGGGTCTACTTGGCTACACCTTC
TRBJ2-7 | TRBV4-2 | . | . | CASSHDNYEQYF | TGTGCCAGCAGCCACGACAATTACGAGCAGTACTTC
TRBJ1-1 | TRBV30 | . | . | CAWSVFGNTEAFF | TGTGCCTGGAGTGTATTCGGGAACACTGAAGCTTTCTTT
TRBJ1-2 | TRBV12-3/TRBV12-4 | . | . | CASSRTPDLGYTF | TGTGCCAGCAGTAGGACACCCGACTTGGGCTACACCTTC
TRBJ1-1 | TRBV6-2/TRBV6-3 | . | medium-sized | CASSYGWGNTEAFF | TGTGCCAGCAGTTATGGTTGGGGAAATACTGAAGCTTTCTTT
TRBJ1-2 | TRBV7-9 | . | . | CASSQTTRSYGYTF | TGTGCCAGCAGCCAAACGACAAGGAGCTATGGCTACACCTTC
TRBJ2-1 | TRBV27 | TRBD2 | . | CASSTPQAGGRDEQFF | TGTGCCAGCAGCACTCCCCAAGCGGGGGGGCGGGATGAGCAGTTCTTC
TRBJ1-5 | TRBV27 | TRBD1 | . | CASSSWTGRSGNQPQHF | TGTGCCAGCAGTTCCTGGACAGGACGCAGCGGCAATCAGCCCCAGCATTTT
TRBJ2-1 | TRBV27 | TRBD1 | few | CASTLGQGKGNEQFF | TGTGCCAGCACCCTAGGACAGGGGAAGGGGAATGAGCAGTTCTTC
TRBJ2-1 | TRBV12-3/TRBV12-4 | . | . | CASSFGQEQFF | TGTGCCAGCAGTTTCGGACAGGAGCAGTTCTTC
TRBJ2-7 | TRBV12-3/TRBV12-4 | . | few | CASSPGETYEQYF | TGTGCCAGCAGCCCGGGGGAAACCTACGAGCAGTACTTC